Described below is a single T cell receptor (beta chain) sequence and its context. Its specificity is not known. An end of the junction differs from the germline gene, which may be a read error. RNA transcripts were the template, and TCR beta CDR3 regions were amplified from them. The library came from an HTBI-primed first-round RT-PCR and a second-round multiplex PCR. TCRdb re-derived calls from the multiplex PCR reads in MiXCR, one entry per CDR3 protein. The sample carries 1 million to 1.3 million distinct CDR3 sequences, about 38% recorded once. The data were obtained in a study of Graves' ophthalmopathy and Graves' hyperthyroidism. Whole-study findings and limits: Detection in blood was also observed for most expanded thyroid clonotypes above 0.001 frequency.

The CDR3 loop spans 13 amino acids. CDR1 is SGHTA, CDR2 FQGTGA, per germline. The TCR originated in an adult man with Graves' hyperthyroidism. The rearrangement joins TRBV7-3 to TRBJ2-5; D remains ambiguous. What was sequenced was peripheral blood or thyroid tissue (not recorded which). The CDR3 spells CASSLGRKEAQYF. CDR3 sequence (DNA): TGTGCCAGCAGCTTAGGACGGAAAGAGGCCCAGTACTTC.